This T cell receptor (beta chain) was retrieved from a study of blood T cell repertoires in COVID-19. Study-level information: Material from acute and convalescent COVID-19 was sourced from the United States, Italy and Spain.

Generated by immunoSEQ multiplex PCR, the TCRdb table keeps only in-frame clones and is missing some. Among fewer than 350,000 clones listed, approximately 83% were seen once. The germline gives CDR1 PRHDT, CDR2 FYEKMQ (reference sequence). This CDR3 contains 15 residues. Trimming took 5 bases from V and 2 from J; bases not matched to a gene: 8. The chain combines TRBV13 with TRBJ2-7; 8 nucleotides agree with TRBD1. The source of this sequence is a man younger than 45 who had recovered from COVID-19. Source material: PBMCs or T cells enriched from blood (not recorded which). The CDR3 DNA sequence: TGTGCCAGCAGCCGAGGCCCAGGGGGCACCTACGAGCAGTACTTC. Amino acid sequence: CASSRGPGGTYEQYF.